These 30 T cell receptor beta chains share one sample of origin, sequenced in a study of metastatic and nonmetastatic thyroid tumors. TCRdb re-clonotyped the PCR reads via MiXCR. The profile shows roughly 25,000 clones, 13% of them singletons. No treatment had been given to any patient before thyroid surgery. Material: blood. The receptors derive from a female donor with papillary thyroid cancer or a benign thyroid nodule (not recorded which). Some clones in this sample may be carry-over from other donors' samples.

The V call is TRBV20-1, the J call TRBJ1-3, with a tentative D call TRBD1 (5 bases). Trimming left V 6 bases short and J 8 bases short, with 14 bases between. Germline CDR1 and CDR2: DFQATT and SNEGSKA (reference sequence). The CDR3 has 12 residues. CDR3 nucleotide sequence: TGCAGTGCGAGGGACGGGGAGGACACCATATATTTT. This encodes CSARDGEDTIYF.

This clone was seen ten or more times. The chain combines TRBV29-1 with TRBJ2-1; 12 bases match TRBD1. The germline V gene encodes CDR1 SQVTM and CDR2 ANQGSEA. J was trimmed by 5 bases and V by 7 bases; bases with no gene match: 9. This CDR3 is built from 15 residues. The CDR3 is CSARDRGPANNEQFF. The DNA of the CDR3 is TGCAGCGCACGGGACAGGGGGCCCGCTAACAATGAGCAGTTCTTC.

There are many counts of this clone. J is TRBJ2-7 and V is TRBV12-5; D tentatively fits TRBD1 or TRBD2 (5 bases each). Germline lookup yields CDR1 LGHNT and CDR2 FRNRAP. The length of the CDR3 is 19 residues. The V end lost 2 bases, the J end lost 2 bases, and 25 bases lay between the germline ends. The CDR3 region is CASGLPLIPPEGFTYEQYF. The CDR3 nucleotides read TGTGCTAGTGGTTTGCCCCTCATTCCCCCCGAGGGGTTTACCTACGAGCAGTACTTC.

This clone has at least ten counts. The chain carries TRBV4-1 and TRBJ1-1; a weak D match, TRBD1 (6 bases). The germline V gene encodes CDR1 MGHRA and CDR2 YSYEKL. The CDR3 has 15 amino acids. Deletions cut 4 bases from V and 1 base from J, with 13 bases between. CDR3 loop: CASSLRGGGNTEAFF. The CDR3 DNA is TGCGCCAGCAGCCTACGCGGGGGCGGGAACACTGAAGCTTTCTTT.

Many counts were recorded for this clone. The J gene is TRBJ2-3, the V gene TRBV4-1, with a tentative D call TRBD2 (6 bases). Trimming cost V 3 bases and J 0 bases, with 16 bases left between them. The CDR3 consists of 17 residues. Germline CDR1 reads MGHRA; CDR2 reads YSYEKL. The CDR3 protein is CASSHRRFSGSTDTQYF. DNA for the CDR3: TGCGCCAGCAGCCACAGGAGATTTAGCGGTAGCACAGATACGCAGTATTTT.

This clone was counted many times. The V and J genes are TRBV30 and TRBJ2-3; 9 bases align to TRBD1. V shed 2 bases and J 9 bases; nucleotides not matched to a gene: 6. The CDR3 runs 13 residues. Germline assignment: CDR1 GTSNPN and CDR2 SVGIG (reference sequence). The CDR3: CAWSPGTGYTQYF. CDR3 DNA sequence: TGTGCCTGGAGTCCCGGGACAGGGTACACGCAGTATTTT.

This clone was seen many times. A much larger clone differs by one base, so this may be a read error. Other DNA sequences from this sample encode an identical CDR3 as well. The genes are TRBV18 and TRBJ1-2, with TRBD1 matching 8 bases. Germline V gene data show CDR1 as KGHSH and CDR2 as LQKENI. With 4 bases clipped from V and 0 bases from J, the junction kept 4 bases outside the gene matches. The CDR3 runs to 15 residues. CDR3 amino acids: CASSLQQGANYGYTF. In nucleotides, the CDR3 is TGTGCCAGCTCACTTCAACAGGGGGCTAACTATGGCTACACCTTC.

This clone was counted ten times or more. The chain combines TRBV5-6 with TRBJ1-5, with D perhaps TRBD1 (5 bases). The CDR3 contains 15 residues. The V end was cut by 4 bases, the J end by 9 bases, with 20 bases between. Germline V gives CDR1 SGHDT, CDR2 YYEEEE. The CDR3 sequence: CASSVSWSRDAPQHF. CDR3 DNA sequence: TGTGCCAGCAGCGTCTCCTGGAGCAGGGACGCGCCCCAGCATTTT.

This chain uses TRBV11-2 with TRBJ2-7, with D perhaps given as TRBD1 or TRBD2 (5 bases each). The CDR3 runs 13 residues. Deletions cut 4 bases from V and 1 base from J, with 8 bases between. Germline CDR1 is SGHAT and CDR2 is FQNNGV. CDR3: CASSWDRSYEQYF. The CDR3 DNA sequence: TGTGCCAGCAGCTGGGACCGATCCTACGAGCAGTACTTC. Full variable domain (remainder filled in from reference TRBV11-2 and TRBJ2-7): EAGVAQSPRYKIIEKRQSVAFWCNPISGHATLYWYQQILGQGPKLLIQFQNNGVVDDSQLPKDRFSAERLKGVDSTLKIQPAKLEDSAVYLCASSWDRSYEQYFGPGTRLTVT.

This sequence joins TRBV11-3 and TRBJ1-1; no clear D. The CDR3 runs 13 residues. Deletions cut 2 bases from V and 0 bases from J, with 4 bases between. CDR1 is SGHNT, CDR2 YENEEA, per germline. The CDR3 DNA is TGTGCCAGCAGCTTATCGATGAACACTGAAGCTTTCTTT. It is translated as CASSLSMNTEAFF.

This clone was picked up many times. This chain joins TRBV9 and TRBJ1-5; D is perhaps TRBD1 (5 bases). There are 13 residues in the CDR3. The V end lost 3 bases, the J end lost 5 bases, and 9 bases lay between the germline ends. Germline lookup yields CDR1 SGDLS and CDR2 YYNGEE. CDR3 in DNA: TGTGCCAGCAGCGGTGGCAGGGATCAGCCCCAGCATTTT. Protein product: CASSGGRDQPQHF.

There are many counts of this clone. The rearrangement uses TRBV7-9 and TRBJ2-7; 10 bases line up with TRBD1. Germline V gene data show CDR1 as SEHNR and CDR2 as FQNEAQ (reference sequence). There are 15 residues in the CDR3. With 4 bases clipped from V and 7 bases from J, the junction kept 10 bases outside the gene matches. The CDR3 DNA is TGTGCCAGCAGCTCACTCCGACAGGGGGCAGGAGAGCAGTACTTC. Protein sequence: CASSSLRQGAGEQYF.

In its sample, this clone was seen many times. The V and J genes are TRBV2 and TRBJ2-1, with 7 bases identical to TRBD2. The CDR3 covers 17 residues. In germline, CDR1 is SNHLY, CDR2 FYNNEI. The junction had 15 bases not matched to a gene; V was cut back by 0 bases and J by 10 bases. CDR3 sequence reads: CASSEARAGRLLEEQFF. The CDR3 DNA reads as TGTGCCAGCAGTGAAGCGCGGGCCGGGAGGCTCCTCGAAGAGCAGTTCTTC.

This clone appeared many times. The rearrangement links TRBV28 to TRBJ2-3; perhaps TRBD1 as D (8 bases). Trimming stripped 5 bases from V and 3 bases from J, with 18 bases between. The germline V gene encodes CDR1 MDHEN and CDR2 SYDVKM. The CDR3 loop spans 16 amino acids. DNA for the CDR3: TGTGCCAGCAGTCTCGGGGGGAGGACAGGGACAGATACGCAGTATTTT. Protein product: CASSLGGRTGTDTQYF.

This clone was detected ten times or more. The chain links TRBV19 to TRBJ2-7, with 9 nucleotides matching TRBD1. Losses at the gene ends were 4 bases for V and 5 bases for J; bases not matched to a gene: 6. The CDR3 length is 14 residues. From germline, CDR1 is LNHDA and CDR2 SQIVND (reference sequence). This CDR3 reads CASSSRDRVHEQYF. The CDR3 DNA reads TGTGCCAGTAGTAGCCGGGACAGGGTCCACGAGCAGTACTTC.

The V gene is TRBV6-1, the J gene TRBJ2-7, with 8 bases that match TRBD1. The CDR3 has 14 residues. Germline CDR1 MNHNS, CDR2 SASEGT. V lost 10 bases to trimming and J lost 5 bases; unmatched junction nucleotides: 13. CDR3 in DNA: TGTGCCACCCAAGGGGACAGGAGTTCCGACGAGCAGTACTTC. It codes for CATQGDRSSDEQYF.

About this clone: One end of the junction is discordant with germline, which a read error may explain. CDR3 amino acids: CASSSSTGVGGNFLTF. In DNA, the CDR3 is TGTGCCAGCAGTTCTAGTACGGGCGTGGGGGGCAACTTCCTGACTTTC. The J gene is TRBJ2-6, the V gene TRBV6-5; perhaps D is TRBD1 or TRBD2 (6 bases each). Germline V gene data show CDR1 as MNHEY and CDR2 as SVGAGI. The CDR3 consists of 16 residues.

V gene TRBV5-1 combines with J gene TRBJ1-1; TRBD1 matches at 9 bases. V dropped 0 bases and J dropped 4; count of bases not matched to a gene: 4. The CDR3 extends over 15 amino acids. Germline V gene lookup returns CDR1 SGHRS and CDR2 YFSETQ. CDR3 nucleotides: TGCGCCAGCAGCTTGGTGGGGACAGGGACCACTGAAGCTTTCTTT. Translation gives CASSLVGTGTTEAFF. The entire variable domain, with the rest obtained from reference TRBV5-1 and TRBJ1-1, is as follows: KAGVTQTPRYLIKTRGQQVTLSCSPISGHRSVSWYQQTPGQGLQFLFEYFSETQRNKGNFPGRFSGRQFSNSRSEMNVSTLELGDSALYLCASSLVGTGTTEAFFGQGTRLTVV.

To note about this clone: Sequence at one end of the junction differs from germline and may be a read error. The chain is built from TRBV2 and TRBJ2-7, with a tentative D call TRBD2 (6 bases). This CDR3 is 15 amino acids long. CDR1 SNHLY and CDR2 FYNNEI come from the germline V gene. CDR3 coding DNA: TGTGCCATCATCCAAGGAACTAGCCCCTCCTACGATCAGTACTTC. It specifies CAIIQGTSPSYDQYF.

At least ten counts were recorded for this clone. The chain uses TRBV10-3 and TRBJ2-1; 9 bases align to TRBD2. The CDR3 is 14 residues long. Germline values: CDR1 ENHRY, CDR2 SYGVKD. Trimming took 6 bases from V and 6 from J; bases not matched to a gene: 6. CDR3 sequence reads: CAISPGLATNEQFF. As DNA, the CDR3 is TGTGCCATCAGCCCGGGACTAGCAACCAATGAGCAGTTCTTC.

This clone was picked up many times. The chain combines TRBV5-4 with TRBJ1-5, with D hard to call. Deletions cut 4 bases from V and 7 bases from J, with 9 bases between. The CDR3 runs to 12 residues. CDR1 is SGHNT, CDR2 YYREEE, per germline (reference sequence). CDR3 protein: CASSRLGQPQHF. The DNA for the CDR3 is TGTGCCAGCAGCCGCCTAGGGCAGCCCCAGCATTTT. Based on the CDR3 plus reference TRBV5-4 and TRBJ1-5, the full variable domain is ETGVTQSPTHLIKTRGQQVTLRCSSQSGHNTVSWYQQALGQGPQFIFQYYREEENGRGNFPPRFSGLQFPNYSSELNVNALELDDSALYLCASSRLGQPQHFGDGTRLSIL.

Judged by abundance, this clone is medium-sized. This rearrangement joins TRBV20-1 to TRBJ1-6; D unresolved. Germline V lookup: CDR1 DFQATT, CDR2 SNEGSKA (reference sequence). This CDR3 region has 15 residues. Trimming shortened V by 0 bases and J by 0 bases, and 6 bases separated the two germline ends. Here the CDR3 reads CSARELSSYNSPLHF. CDR3 nucleotides: TGCAGTGCTAGAGAACTGAGCTCCTATAATTCACCCCTCCACTTT.

J is TRBJ1-1 and V is TRBV6-5; no clear D. Germline loops: CDR1 MNHEY, CDR2 SVGAGI. V lost 2 bases and J lost 1, with 8 bases in between. The CDR3 is 14 residues long. In DNA, the CDR3 is TGTGCCAGCAGTTACAAGATCTGGAACACTGAAGCTTTCTTT. Translated: CASSYKIWNTEAFF.

This clone was observed at least ten times. V is TRBV5-1 and J is TRBJ2-3, with 7 nucleotides matching TRBD2. The CDR3 has 16 residues. The V gene's germline CDR1 is SGHRS and CDR2 YFSETQ. With 1 base clipped from V and 0 bases from J, the junction kept 5 bases outside the gene matches. The CDR3 DNA follows: TGCGCCAGCAGCTTGTCCAGCGGGGTGAGCACAGATACGCAGTATTTT. This encodes CASSLSSGVSTDTQYF.

The V gene is TRBV15, the J gene TRBJ1-5; no definite D call. This CDR3 spans 15 amino acids. Germline V lookup: CDR1 LNHNV, CDR2 YYDKDF (reference sequence). Between the trimmed V and J ends, which lost 0 bases and 0 bases, there was a span of 6 bases. The DNA of the CDR3 is TGTGCCACCAGCAGAGAGGCAGATAGCAATCAGCCCCAGCATTTT. Residues: CATSREADSNQPQHF.

The chain combines TRBV27 with TRBJ2-5, with D possibly being TRBD1 (5 bases). V lost 8 bases, J lost 1 base, and 11 bases lay in between. This CDR3 contains 13 residues. Per the germline V gene, CDR1 is MNHEY and CDR2 is SMNVEV (reference sequence). The CDR3 nucleotides read TGTGCCAGCGCTGGGCAGGGCCAAGAGACCCAGTACTTC. Encoded protein: CASAGQGQETQYF.

The table lists this clone with a few counts. The rearrangement links TRBV12-3 or TRBV12-4 to TRBJ2-7; 7 positions match TRBD1. This CDR3 region has 14 residues. The ends lost 4 bases at V and 5 bases at J; junction bases unmatched: 8. The CDR3 loop is CASSSSETGHEQYF. For the CDR3, the DNA is TGTGCCAGCAGTTCGTCCGAGACAGGGCACGAGCAGTACTTC.

This clone was recorded many times. CDR3 sequence (DNA): TGTGCCAGTAGTTTAGCGGGAGGTCACCAAGAGACCCAGTACTTC. It codes for CASSLAGGHQETQYF. This sequence joins TRBV19 and TRBJ2-5; TRBD2 matches at 10 bases. Looked up from germline, CDR1 is LNHDA and CDR2 is SQIVND (reference sequence). This CDR3 contains 15 residues. V lost 5 bases to trimming and J lost 0 bases; unmatched junction nucleotides: 3. Combining the CDR3 with reference TRBV19 and TRBJ2-5 gives the whole variable domain DGGITQSPKYLFRKEGQNVTLSCEQNLNHDAMYWYRQDPGQGLRLIYYSQIVNDFQKGDIAEGYSVSREKKESFPLTVTSAQKNPTAFYLCASSLAGGHQETQYFGPGTRLLVL.

This clone has at least ten counts. V usage is TRBV5-1 and J usage is TRBJ1-5, with TRBD1 as a possible D gene (5 bases). Trimming removed 4 bases from V and 4 bases from J, with 12 bases in between. There are 14 residues in the CDR3. CDR1 SGHRS and CDR2 YFSETQ come from the germline V gene. The CDR3 loop reads CASSPGTQNQPQHF. The CDR3, as DNA: TGCGCCAGCAGCCCCGGGACTCAAAATCAGCCCCAGCATTTT.

This clone was counted many times. The chain combines TRBV20-1 with TRBJ2-5, with 8 bases fitting TRBD2. Germline CDR1 DFQATT, CDR2 SNEGSKA (reference sequence). The CDR3 totals 12 residues. Germline trimming cut 5 bases from V and 5 bases from J; bases unmatched to any gene: 4. CDR3 in amino acids: CSAQAGGETQYF. CDR3 DNA: TGCAGTGCTCAGGCGGGGGGCGAGACCCAGTACTTC.